The next 23 T cell receptor beta chains were all read from a single sample in a study of radiation and T cells in renal cell carcinoma. Time point in this sample: blood 2 weeks post-SBRT. Treatment of the sample: 15 Gy SBRT to primary tumor, nephrectomy 4 weeks later. Data came from immunoSEQ multiplex PCR; TCRdb stores just in-frame clones and leaves some out. Of 70,000 to 90,000 clones in the sample, around 86% were seen once. The sample here was blood, taken from a patient whose treatment included radiotherapy and nephrectomy. The source is a woman aged 50 to 60 with renal cell carcinoma.

The chain joins TRBV19 to TRBJ1-5; D possibly corresponds to TRBD1 (5 bases). The CDR3 is 17 amino acids. Germline-derived CDR1 and CDR2 are LNHDA and SQIVND (reference sequence). The V end lost 8 bases, the J end lost 1 base, and 21 bases lay between the germline ends. The CDR3 sequence: CASRKARVAGSNQPQHF. Here the CDR3 DNA reads TGTGCCAGTCGAAAGGCTCGGGTGGCAGGGAGCAATCAGCCCCAGCATTTT.

The chain carries TRBV7-2 and TRBJ2-3; a weak D match, TRBD2 (6 bases). Germline lookup yields CDR1 SGHTA and CDR2 FQGNSA. The ends were cut back, 1 base at V and 3 bases at J, with 14 bases in the middle. The CDR3 has 16 amino acids. This CDR3 reads CASSLGGAGLTDTQYF. In DNA, the CDR3 is TGTGCCAGCAGCTTAGGAGGCGCGGGATTAACAGATACGCAGTATTTT.

This chain connects TRBV9 to TRBJ2-7; D unclear. Per the germline V gene, CDR1 is SGDLS and CDR2 is YYNGEE. The CDR3 is made up of 14 amino acids. Trimming removed 0 bases from V and 6 bases from J, with 13 bases in between. The CDR3 protein is CASSVGSGRSEQYF. CDR3 nucleotides: TGTGCCAGCAGCGTAGGCTCCGGTCGGAGCGAGCAGTACTTC.

The chain is built from TRBV5-5 and TRBJ1-2, with 9 bases matching TRBD1. From germline, CDR1 is SGHKS and CDR2 YYEKEE (reference sequence). The CDR3 is 16 amino acids. V was pared by 4 bases and J by 3 bases, with 10 bases of the junction left unmatched. The CDR3 loop is CASSPHGQGWDYGYTF. In DNA form, the CDR3 reads TGTGCCAGCAGCCCCCACGGACAGGGGTGGGACTATGGCTACACCTTC. The whole variable domain, filled in from reference TRBV5-5 and TRBJ1-2, reads DAGVTQSPTHLIKTRGQQVTLRCSPISGHKSVSWYQQVLGQGPQFIFQYYEKEERGRGNFPDRFSARQFPNYSSELNVNALLLGDSALYLCASSPHGQGWDYGYTFGSGTRLTVV.

DNA for the CDR3: TGCGCCAGCAGCCGGCGACAGGGGGCGGGAAATGAGCAGTTCTTC. This gives the protein CASSRRQGAGNEQFF. The chain uses TRBV5-1 and TRBJ2-1; the match to TRBD1 covers 10 bases. This CDR3 region has 15 residues. Trimming at V came to 4 bases and at J to 7 bases, leaving 8 bases not matched to a gene. Germline CDR1 SGHRS, CDR2 YFSETQ.

The chain recombines TRBV20-1 with TRBJ2-7; D not certain. Germline CDR1 reads DFQATT; CDR2 reads SNEGSKA (reference sequence). This CDR3 region has 11 residues. V was pared by 3 bases and J by 1 base, with 4 bases between. CDR3 DNA sequence: TGCAGTGCTAGTCTGTCCTACGAGCAGTACTTC. Translation gives CSASLSYEQYF.

The gene calls are TRBV6-6 and TRBJ2-7, with 9 bases matching TRBD1. The CDR3 loop spans 16 amino acids. V trimming: 1 base; J trimming: 3 bases; junction bases outside the gene matches: 7. Germline V gene lookup returns CDR1 MNHNY and CDR2 SVGAGI (reference sequence). CDR3 loop: CASSYFKGQGIYEQYF. DNA of the CDR3: TGTGCCAGCAGTTACTTTAAGGGACAGGGTATCTACGAGCAGTACTTC.

This sequence joins TRBV7-2 and TRBJ2-1, with a possible D match to TRBD2 (7 bases). The V end was cut by 6 bases, the J end by 7 bases, with 22 bases between. The CDR3 runs to 16 residues. CDR1 and CDR2 (germline): SGHTA, FQGNSA. The CDR3 here is CASRPQGGGEENEQFF. The CDR3 DNA sequence: TGTGCCAGCAGACCTCAAGGGGGAGGGGAGGAAAATGAGCAGTTCTTC.

The V and J genes are TRBV5-1 and TRBJ2-7, with 7 nucleotides matching TRBD2. Germline CDR1 is SGHRS and CDR2 is YFSETQ. J gave up 3 bases and V 1 base, and 4 bases lay outside the gene matches. The CDR3 is made up of 14 amino acids. The CDR3: CASSLKRESYEQYF. CDR3 nucleotide sequence: TGCGCCAGCAGCTTGAAGCGGGAAAGCTACGAGCAGTACTTC.

The rearrangement links TRBV2 to TRBJ1-3; tentatively, D is TRBD1 (6 bases). CDR1 SNHLY and CDR2 FYNNEI come from the germline V gene. V shed 5 bases and J shed 0 bases, with 14 bases lying between them. The CDR3 covers 16 residues. The CDR3 DNA reads TGTGCCAGCAGTAATAACAGGGCCGGCTCTGGAAACACCATATATTTT. It encodes CASSNNRAGSGNTIYF.

In its sample, this clone was seen once. This chain links TRBV19 with TRBJ1-6, with 7 bases lining up with TRBD1. The CDR3 runs 13 residues. Per the germline V gene, CDR1 is LNHDA and CDR2 is SQIVND (reference sequence). J was trimmed by 9 bases and V by 4 bases; bases with no gene match: 3. The CDR3, as DNA: TGTGCCAGTAGTAATCCAGGGGGTTCACCCCTCCACTTT. Protein product: CASSNPGGSPLHF.

CDR3: CASSLASRDGYTF. CDR3 nucleotide sequence: TGCGCCAGCAGCTTGGCCTCGAGGGATGGCTACACCTTC. The chain is built from TRBV5-1 and TRBJ1-2; D uncertain. V lost 0 bases and J 6 bases, leaving 9 bases between the germline ends. This CDR3 comprises 13 residues. Germline V gene data show CDR1 as SGHRS and CDR2 as YFSETQ.

The chain combines TRBV6-6 with TRBJ2-1; D possibly corresponds to TRBD2 (5 bases). Between the trimmed V and J ends, which lost 6 bases and 10 bases, there was a span of 16 bases. The V gene's germline CDR1 is MNHNY and CDR2 SVGAGI (reference sequence). There are 13 residues in the CDR3. The CDR3 protein is CASSTGTRGEQFF. CDR3 in DNA: TGTGCCAGCAGCACCGGCACCCGCGGGGAGCAGTTCTTC.

The rearrangement joins TRBV28 to TRBJ2-3, with D unresolved. Deletions cut 6 bases from V and 0 bases from J, with 7 bases between. CDR1 MDHEN and CDR2 SYDVKM come from the germline V gene. The length of the CDR3 is 13 residues. The CDR3 region has the DNA TGTGCCAGCAGCCAACCTAGCACAGATACGCAGTATTTT. Protein: CASSQPSTDTQYF.

The rearrangement uses TRBV5-1 and TRBJ2-1; D gene uncertain. V was clipped by 0 bases and J by 0 bases, with 7 bases between them. The germline CDR1 and CDR2 sequences are SGHRS and YFSETQ. The CDR3 totals 15 residues. The chain's CDR3 is CASSLGPSSYNEQFF. The CDR3 region has the DNA TGCGCCAGCAGCTTGGGTCCGAGCTCCTACAATGAGCAGTTCTTC.

The chain combines TRBV6-1 with TRBJ1-5, with D unclear. Germline V gene data show CDR1 as MNHNS and CDR2 as SASEGT. V gave up 4 bases and J gave up 4 bases, with 5 bases separating them. This CDR3 comprises 12 residues. The CDR3 nucleotides read TGTGCCAGCAGTGGGACTAATCAGCCCCAGCATTTT. Translation: CASSGTNQPQHF.

The rearrangement uses TRBV25-1 and TRBJ2-5, with a tentative D call TRBD2 (6 bases). The germline V gene encodes CDR1 MGHDK and CDR2 SYGVNS. The CDR3 totals 11 residues. Trimming took off 8 bases at V and 3 bases at J, with 7 bases between the two ends. CDR3 sequence reads: CASQREETQYF. The CDR3 DNA sequence: TGTGCCAGCCAGCGGGAAGAGACCCAGTACTTC. The full variable domain, in which reference TRBV25-1 and TRBJ2-5 provide the parts outside the CDR3, is EADIYQTPRYLVIGTGKKITLECSQTMGHDKMYWYQQDPGMELHLIHYSYGVNSTEKGDLSSESTVSRIRTEHFPLTLESARPSHTSQYLCASQREETQYFGPGTRLLVL.

The J gene is TRBJ1-2, the V gene TRBV15; D is undetermined. The CDR3 extends over 14 amino acids. Germline assignment: CDR1 LNHNV and CDR2 YYDKDF (reference sequence). V shed 0 bases and J shed 7 bases, with 12 bases lying between them. The CDR3 nucleotides are TGTGCCACCAGCAGAGATTCAAACAATCTTGGCTACACCTTC. It codes for CATSRDSNNLGYTF.

The genes are TRBV4-3 and TRBJ2-6, with 10 bases aligning to TRBD2. Germline V CDR1 and CDR2: LGHNA, YSLEER. The CDR3 runs 16 residues. With 4 bases clipped from V and 0 bases from J, the junction kept 0 bases outside the gene matches. CDR3 sequence reads: CASSLAGGSGANVLTF. The CDR3 DNA follows: TGCGCCAGCAGCCTAGCGGGGGGCTCTGGGGCCAACGTCCTGACTTTC.

The V gene is TRBV7-9, the J gene TRBJ1-1, with D uncertain. CDR3 length: 15 residues. Germline V gives CDR1 SEHNR, CDR2 FQNEAQ (reference sequence). V shed 1 base and J shed 3 bases, with 12 bases lying between them. Here the CDR3 DNA reads TGTGCCAGCAGCTTAGGCGGCAGGAGGTACACTGAAGCTTTCTTT. Protein: CASSLGGRRYTEAFF.

The V and J genes are TRBV5-1 and TRBJ1-3; no definite D call. This CDR3 comprises 18 residues. With 2 bases removed from V and 1 base from J, the gap between germline ends came to 19 bases. The germline CDR1 and CDR2 sequences are SGHRS and YFSETQ. The CDR3 spells CASSLLGKEALSGNTIYF. The CDR3 coding sequence is TGCGCCAGCAGCTTACTGGGGAAGGAGGCCCTTTCTGGAAACACCATATATTTT.

V gene TRBV30 combines with J gene TRBJ2-6, with unresolved D. The CDR3 contains 14 residues. The V gene's germline CDR1 is GTSNPN and CDR2 SVGIG (reference sequence). The V end lost 2 bases, the J end lost 3 bases, and 8 bases lay between the germline ends. The CDR3 coding sequence is TGTGCCTGGAGTATGCTCGATGGGGCCAACGTCCTGACTTTC. Residues: CAWSMLDGANVLTF.

V usage is TRBV5-4 and J usage is TRBJ1-1, with D unclear. V was pared by 0 bases and J by 0 bases, with 9 bases between. Germline V gene sequence: CDR1 SGHNT, CDR2 YYREEE (reference sequence). This CDR3 is built from 15 residues. The CDR3 nucleotides read TGTGCCAGCAGCTTGGGATCCCCTTTGAACACTGAAGCTTTCTTT. Translation gives CASSLGSPLNTEAFF.